This T cell receptor (beta chain) was sequenced in a study of STAT5B mutations in CD4+ large granular lymphocyte leukemia. Findings of the study overall: 8/27 top patient clones versus 2/35 control clones were TRBV06-family.

The CDR3 sequence is 14 residues long. The germline gives CDR1 KGHSH, CDR2 LQKENI. Trimming cost V 1 base and J 2 bases, with 6 bases left between them. Repertoires were generated with immunoSEQ multiplex PCR, while TCRdb's copy carries only in-frame clones and drops some. Counted here are tens of thousands of clones, just under 75% occurring once; the ten biggest clones make up 1.1%. This clone was found once. The antigen is undetermined. V gene TRBV18 combines with J gene TRBJ2-1; weak D call: TRBD1 (6 bases). The source material was CD4+ T cells from blood buffy coats. The TCR sequence derives from a human donor in good health. In nucleotides, the CDR3 is TGTGCCAGCTCACCACAGGGGGCCTACAATGAGCAGTTCTTC. This sequence encodes CASSPQGAYNEQFF.